This entry lists 30 T cell receptor beta chains sequenced from one sample in a study of T-cell reconstitution after alpha-beta-depleted transplantation in children. Unique molecular identifiers were incorporated during preparation of the TCRbeta library. TCRdb re-called the PCR reads with MiXCR, one entry per CDR3 protein. The sample holds 250,000 to 400,000 distinct CDR3 sequences; around 25% are singletons and the top ten take approximately 11%. The sequencing used PBMCs, mostly from graft donor cells, collected 180 days after TCRalphabeta/CD19-depleted stem cell transplant. These receptors all come from a male patient younger than 18 who had a stem cell transplant for acute lymphoblastic leukemia, so the T cells may come from the graft donor.

This clonotype was observed a few times. At one of its ends the junction is not consistent with the germline gene, which may arise from a read error. J is TRBJ2-3 and V is TRBV5-1, with a weak D call TRBD1 (5 bases). Germline-derived CDR1 and CDR2 are SGHRS and YFSETQ. This CDR3 spans 16 amino acids. This CDR3 reads CASSRAQGHSTDTKYF. In DNA, the CDR3 is TGCGCCAGCAGCCGGGCCCAAGGACACAGCACAGATACGAAGTATTTT.

This clonotype was recorded a few times. In DNA form, the CDR3 reads TGCAGTGCGTCGCCGGGACTAGCGGGAGGGCATGAGCAGTTCTTC. It yields the protein CSASPGLAGGHEQFF. The chain links TRBV20-1 to TRBJ2-1; 16 nucleotides align to TRBD2. This CDR3 has 15 residues. The germline V gene has CDR1 DFQATT and CDR2 SNEGSKA (reference sequence). Trimming at V came to 6 bases and at J to 8 bases, leaving 7 bases not matched to a gene.

The chain links TRBV21-1 to TRBJ1-3. TRBV21-1 is classified as a pseudogene. CDR3 size: 14 residues. The CDR3: CASREGYSGNTIYF. The DNA of the CDR3 is TGTGCCAGCAGAGAGGGCTACTCTGGAAACACCATATATTTT.

The table lists this clonotype with a few counts. The chain is built from TRBV11-2 and TRBJ2-7; D gene unclear. Trimming took off 0 bases at V and 0 bases at J, with 12 bases between the two ends. CDR1 is SGHAT and CDR2 is FQNNGV in the germline V gene. The CDR3 extends over 16 amino acids. CDR3 sequence reads: CASSLEETRVSYEQYF. For the CDR3, the DNA is TGTGCCAGCAGCTTAGAGGAGACAAGAGTCTCCTACGAGCAGTACTTC.

The chain combines TRBV10-3 with TRBJ2-5, with 10 bases that match TRBD2. V was clipped by 7 bases and J by 3 bases; unmatched bases: 11. This CDR3 spans 16 amino acids. Germline CDR1 is ENHRY and CDR2 is SYGVKD. DNA for the CDR3: TGTGCCATCAAGCCAGCGGGAGGGCGGGTAGAAGAGACCCAGTACTTC. Translating it yields CAIKPAGGRVEETQYF.

This clonotype was seen a few times. The chain is built from TRBV11-2 and TRBJ2-6; D ambiguous. V lost 4 bases, J lost 2 bases, and 24 bases lay in between. Germline values: CDR1 SGHAT, CDR2 FQNNGV. The length of the CDR3 is 20 residues. In DNA form, the CDR3 reads TGTGCCAGCAGCTCCCAAGGGATTGGTTTCAAACGGGCTGGGGCCAACGTCCTGACTTTC. Translation gives CASSSQGIGFKRAGANVLTF.

This clonotype was picked up a small number of times. This chain links TRBV5-1 with TRBJ2-5; a possible D gene is TRBD1 (5 bases). V was clipped by 2 bases and J by 5 bases, with 10 bases between them. Germline CDR1 and CDR2: SGHRS and YFSETQ. The CDR3 runs to 13 residues. CDR3 amino acids: CASSFRVWETQYF. For the CDR3, the DNA is TGCGCCAGCAGCTTCAGGGTTTGGGAGACCCAGTACTTC.

There are a few counts of this clonotype. J is TRBJ2-1 and V is TRBV7-8; 9 nucleotides align to TRBD2. J lost 5 bases, V lost 1 base, and 6 bases had no gene match. The CDR3 consists of 16 residues. Germline V gene sequence: CDR1 SGHVS, CDR2 FQNEAQ. The CDR3 protein is CASSLGAGGPNNEQFF. CDR3 DNA sequence: TGTGCCAGCAGCTTAGGGGCGGGAGGGCCAAACAATGAGCAGTTCTTC.

This clonotype has only a few counts. This chain uses TRBV15 with TRBJ2-5; 7 positions agree with TRBD2. This CDR3 has 17 amino acids. V shed 0 bases, J shed 0 bases, and the junction held 7 bases outside the gene matches. Germline CDR1 reads LNHNV; CDR2 reads YYDKDF (reference sequence). CDR3 nucleotide sequence: TGTGCCACCAGCAGAGATTTAGCGGGCCGGAACCAAGAGACCCAGTACTTC. Amino acids: CATSRDLAGRNQETQYF.

This chain uses TRBV5-1 with TRBJ2-7; a weak D match, TRBD2 (6 bases). Germline V lookup: CDR1 SGHRS, CDR2 YFSETQ. Trimming took 4 bases from V and 6 from J, leaving 14 bases between them. The CDR3 runs to 13 residues. The CDR3 DNA follows: TGCGCCAGCAGCCCTAGCGAGTCGGCCGAGCAGTACTTC. It codes for CASSPSESAEQYF.

This chain connects TRBV10-3 to TRBJ1-1; D unclear. Germline-derived CDR1 and CDR2 are ENHRY and SYGVKD. This CDR3 contains 15 residues. V gave up 0 bases and J gave up 1 base, with 9 bases separating them. CDR3 in amino acids: CAISESEAGNTEAFF. CDR3 nucleotides: TGTGCCATCAGTGAGTCTGAGGCAGGGAACACTGAAGCTTTCTTT.

This chain joins TRBV28 and TRBJ2-5; 8 nucleotides match TRBD1. Germline CDR1 and CDR2: MDHEN and SYDVKM. V lost 5 bases and J lost 7; bases outside the gene matches: 9. The CDR3 is made up of 14 amino acids. The CDR3 DNA sequence: TGTGCCAGCAGTCTGGGACAGGCAGGCGGGACCCAGTACTTC. Translated, it gives CASSLGQAGGTQYF.

CDR3 sequence (DNA): TGTGCCAGCAGCTTACCGAAAAGGGGCAGGGGGGACACCGGGGAGCTGTTTTTT. This encodes CASSLPKRGRGDTGELFF. The chain has TRBV7-6 and TRBJ2-2; possibly TRBD1 for D (7 bases). Germline V gene data show CDR1 as SGHVS and CDR2 as FNYEAQ. The CDR3 has 18 amino acids. V dropped 2 bases and J dropped 3 bases, with 19 bases sitting between them.

This clonotype was picked up a small number of times. The chain recombines TRBV10-3 with TRBJ2-7; D unresolved. The CDR3 length is 12 residues. Between the trimmed V and J ends, which lost 5 bases and 6 bases, there was a span of 11 bases. The germline V gene encodes CDR1 ENHRY and CDR2 SYGVKD. The CDR3 loop reads CAISPSLGEQYF. The CDR3 coding sequence is TGTGCCATCAGTCCTTCCCTGGGCGAGCAGTACTTC.

This chain joins TRBV7-8 and TRBJ2-3; D may match TRBD1 or TRBD2 (5 bases each). The CDR3 is 16 residues long. V lost 6 bases to trimming and J lost 4 bases, with 20 bases between them. Per the germline V gene, CDR1 is SGHVS and CDR2 is FQNEAQ. The CDR3 reads CASRSARAGGPDTQYF. The CDR3 bases are TGTGCCAGCAGATCCGCACGGGCTGGGGGTCCAGATACGCAGTATTTT.

This rearrangement joins TRBV4-1 to TRBJ2-4; possibly TRBD1 for D (6 bases). Germline assignment: CDR1 MGHRA and CDR2 YSYEKL. The CDR3 has 17 residues. Trimming shortened V by 1 base and J by 2 bases, and 15 bases separated the two germline ends. CDR3 protein: CASSQVPPRGPKNIQYF. The CDR3 coding sequence is TGCGCCAGCAGCCAAGTTCCCCCCAGGGGCCCCAAAAACATTCAGTACTTC.

The chain links TRBV29-1 to TRBJ1-4; no clear D gene. The V end lost 7 bases, the J end lost 5 bases, and 11 bases lay between the germline ends. CDR3 length: 12 residues. The V gene's germline CDR1 is SQVTM and CDR2 ANQGSEA. The CDR3 here is CSGRALNEKLFF. The CDR3 bases are TGCAGCGGAAGGGCCTTAAATGAAAAACTGTTTTTT.

The chain has TRBV5-1 and TRBJ2-5; D may be TRBD2 (5 bases). Germline V gives CDR1 SGHRS, CDR2 YFSETQ. This CDR3 has 16 residues. V gave up 1 base and J gave up 2 bases, with 15 bases separating them. CDR3 sequence reads: CASSLQKEARQETQYF. In nucleotides, the CDR3 is TGCGCCAGCAGCTTGCAGAAGGAGGCTCGTCAAGAGACCCAGTACTTC.

This chain connects TRBV11-2 to TRBJ2-5, with D possibly TRBD1 on 5 matching bases. V was clipped by 5 bases and J by 2 bases, with 18 bases between them. The germline CDR1 and CDR2 sequences are SGHAT and FQNNGV. The CDR3 spans 16 residues. The CDR3 DNA reads as TGTGCCAGCAGCCCCAGAGCCCTCCAGGGTCAAGAGACCCAGTACTTC. It yields the protein CASSPRALQGQETQYF.

This clonotype was observed a few times. V is TRBV5-6 and J is TRBJ2-3; 7 bases agree with TRBD2. The CDR3 spans 14 residues. CDR1 and CDR2 from the germline V gene are SGHDT and YYEEEE. With V trimmed by 6 bases and J by 2 bases, 6 bases remained unmatched. In nucleotides, the CDR3 is TGTGCCAGCACCTGGGGGGGTCCCACAGATACGCAGTATTTT. This translates into CASTWGGPTDTQYF.

V gene TRBV12-3 or TRBV12-4 combines with J gene TRBJ2-2, with D perhaps matching TRBD2 (6 bases). The CDR3 is made up of 14 amino acids. Trimming removed 4 bases at V and 7 bases at J, with 13 bases between. The CDR3 sequence: CASSWRETGGELFF. The CDR3 bases are TGTGCCAGCAGTTGGCGGGAAACTGGCGGGGAGCTGTTTTTT.

This clonotype has just a few counts. This chain links TRBV5-1 with TRBJ2-7, with D perhaps matching TRBD1 or TRBD2 (5 bases each). This CDR3 has 20 amino acids. Germline CDR1 and CDR2: SGHRS and YFSETQ. Trimming pared 0 bases from V and 6 bases from J, leaving 31 bases between. CDR3 amino acids: CASSLEGLLIGGNTGIEQYF. CDR3 DNA: TGCGCCAGCAGCTTGGAGGGGTTGTTAATCGGCGGTAATACGGGAATCGAGCAGTACTTC.

The rearrangement links TRBV5-4 to TRBJ2-3; 13 positions match TRBD2. CDR1 SGHNT and CDR2 YYREEE come from the germline V gene (reference sequence). The CDR3 contains 16 residues. V was pared by 4 bases and J by 1 base, with 3 bases of the junction left unmatched. DNA of the CDR3: TGTGCCAGCAGCAGACTAGCGGGAGGACGCACAGATACGCAGTATTTT. Amino acid sequence: CASSRLAGGRTDTQYF.

This clonotype was observed a handful of times. The chain is built from TRBV6-1 and TRBJ1-2; 7 bases line up with TRBD1. The CDR3 has 15 amino acids. CDR1 MNHNS and CDR2 SASEGT come from the germline V gene. The J segment lost 5 bases and the V segment lost 8 bases, leaving 14 bases of the junction unmatched. Written as DNA, the CDR3 is TGTGCCAGCTACCTTACGGACAGGCCCCCATATGGCTACACCTTC. Encoded protein: CASYLTDRPPYGYTF.

This clonotype appeared a few times. V usage is TRBV29-1 and J usage is TRBJ1-2; TRBD1 is a possible D gene (5 bases). Per the germline V gene, CDR1 is SQVTM and CDR2 is ANQGSEA. The CDR3 covers 11 residues. V was cut by 5 bases and J by 8 bases, with 12 bases left in between. In nucleotides, the CDR3 is TGCAGCGTTCGGGGGGGAGAGGGCTACACCTTC. Encoded protein: CSVRGGEGYTF. Combining the CDR3 with reference TRBV29-1 and TRBJ1-2 gives the whole variable domain SAVISQKPSRDICQRGTSLTIQCQVDSQVTMMFWYRQQPGQSLTLIATANQGSEATYESGFVIDKFPISRPNLTFSTLTVSNMSPEDSSIYLCSVRGGEGYTFGSGTRLTVV.

The chain carries TRBV5-1 and TRBJ2-7; D may correspond to TRBD1 or TRBD2 (5 bases each). Trimming removed 3 bases from V and 2 bases from J, with 18 bases in between. The CDR3 totals 16 residues. Germline V gene data show CDR1 as SGHRS and CDR2 as YFSETQ. For the CDR3, the DNA is TGCGCCAGCAGCTGGGGGATTAGCGCCCCTGCCTACGAGCAGTACTTC. This codes for CASSWGISAPAYEQYF.

This clonotype is a singleton in its sample. The chain joins TRBV20-1 to TRBJ2-1, with 10 bases identical to TRBD2. CDR1 and CDR2 (germline): DFQATT, SNEGSKA (reference sequence). V was pared by 1 base and J by 0 bases, with 18 bases of the junction left unmatched. CDR3 length: 21 residues. CDR3 nucleotide sequence: TGCAGTGCTAGAGGGCCCAGACAGGGCCGACTAGCGGGCAGCTCCTACAATGAGCAGTTCTTC. Its translation: CSARGPRQGRLAGSSYNEQFF.

The chain is built from TRBV29-1 and TRBJ1-2; D ambiguous. The CDR3 covers 14 residues. V gave up 0 bases and J gave up 4 bases, with 12 bases separating them. Germline assignment: CDR1 SQVTM and CDR2 ANQGSEA. The CDR3 sequence is CSVEDGGGFYGYTF. CDR3 DNA sequence: TGCAGCGTTGAAGATGGCGGAGGATTCTATGGCTACACCTTC.

The genes are TRBV20-1 and TRBJ2-1; D is unclear. The CDR3 has 15 residues. The germline V gene has CDR1 DFQATT and CDR2 SNEGSKA (reference sequence). Trimming removed 0 bases from V and 0 bases from J, with 9 bases in between. The CDR3 spells CSARDLARSYNEQFF. As DNA, the CDR3 is TGCAGTGCTAGAGATTTGGCGCGCTCCTACAATGAGCAGTTCTTC.

This clonotype came up a few times. CDR3 residues: CASSSGDSAEAFF. The CDR3 DNA reads TGCGCCAGCAGCTCCGGGGACAGCGCTGAAGCTTTCTTT. The chain links TRBV5-1 to TRBJ1-1; TRBD1 matches at 7 bases. V trimming: 3 bases; J trimming: 6 bases; junction bases outside the gene matches: 5. Looked up from germline, CDR1 is SGHRS and CDR2 is YFSETQ. The CDR3 sequence is 13 residues long.